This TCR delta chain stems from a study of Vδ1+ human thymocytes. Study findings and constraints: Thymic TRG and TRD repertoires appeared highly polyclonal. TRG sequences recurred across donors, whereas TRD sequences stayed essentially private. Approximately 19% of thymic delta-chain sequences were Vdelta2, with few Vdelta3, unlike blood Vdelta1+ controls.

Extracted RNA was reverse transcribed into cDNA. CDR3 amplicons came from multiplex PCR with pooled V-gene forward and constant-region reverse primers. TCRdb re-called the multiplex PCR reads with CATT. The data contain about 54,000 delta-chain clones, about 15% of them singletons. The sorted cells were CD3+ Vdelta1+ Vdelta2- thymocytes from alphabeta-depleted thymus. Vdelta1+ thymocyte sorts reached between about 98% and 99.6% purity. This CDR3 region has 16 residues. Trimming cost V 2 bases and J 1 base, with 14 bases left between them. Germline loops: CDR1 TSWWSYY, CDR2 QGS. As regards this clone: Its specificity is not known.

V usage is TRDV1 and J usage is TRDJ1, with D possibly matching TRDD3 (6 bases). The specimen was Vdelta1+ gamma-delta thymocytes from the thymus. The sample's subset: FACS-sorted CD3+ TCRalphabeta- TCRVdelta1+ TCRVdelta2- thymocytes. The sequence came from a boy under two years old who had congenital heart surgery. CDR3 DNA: TGTGCTCTTGGGGAATACTACGTGGGGGGCACCGATAAACTCATCTTT. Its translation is CALGEYYVGGTDKLIF.